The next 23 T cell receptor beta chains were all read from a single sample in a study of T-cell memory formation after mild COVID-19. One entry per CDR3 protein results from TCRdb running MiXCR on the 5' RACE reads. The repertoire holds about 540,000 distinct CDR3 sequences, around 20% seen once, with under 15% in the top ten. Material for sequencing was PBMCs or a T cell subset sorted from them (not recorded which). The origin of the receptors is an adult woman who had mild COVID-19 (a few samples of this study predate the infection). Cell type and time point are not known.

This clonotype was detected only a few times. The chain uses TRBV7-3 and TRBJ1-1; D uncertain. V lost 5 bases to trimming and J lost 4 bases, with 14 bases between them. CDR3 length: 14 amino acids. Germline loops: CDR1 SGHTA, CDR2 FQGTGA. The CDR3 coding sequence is TGTGCCAGCAGCCCAACTGCGGGTACCACTGAAGCTTTCTTT. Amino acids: CASSPTAGTTEAFF.

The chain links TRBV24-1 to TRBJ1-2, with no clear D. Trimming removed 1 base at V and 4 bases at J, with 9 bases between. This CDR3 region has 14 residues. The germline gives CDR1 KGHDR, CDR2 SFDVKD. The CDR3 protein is CATSDFGIPYGYTF. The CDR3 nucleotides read TGTGCCACCAGTGATTTTGGTATCCCCTATGGCTACACCTTC.

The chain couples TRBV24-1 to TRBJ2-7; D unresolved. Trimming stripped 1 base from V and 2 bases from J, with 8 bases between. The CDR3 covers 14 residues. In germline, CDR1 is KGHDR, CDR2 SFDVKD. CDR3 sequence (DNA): TGTGCCACCAGTGATTTAAGATCCCCCTACGAGCAGTACTTC. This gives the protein CATSDLRSPYEQYF.

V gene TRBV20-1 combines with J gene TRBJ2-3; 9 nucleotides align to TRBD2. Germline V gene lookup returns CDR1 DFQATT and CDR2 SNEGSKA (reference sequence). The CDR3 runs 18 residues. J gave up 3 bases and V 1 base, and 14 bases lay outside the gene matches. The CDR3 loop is CSARGGRLAGITTDTQYF. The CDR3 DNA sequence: TGCAGTGCTAGAGGGGGAAGGCTAGCGGGGATTACAACAGATACGCAGTATTTT.

The CDR3 reads CASSKDRSADTQYF. Here the CDR3 DNA reads TGTGCCAGCAGCAAGGACAGGTCTGCAGATACGCAGTATTTT. This chain joins TRBV7-6 and TRBJ2-3; 7 nucleotides align to TRBD1. Germline trimming cut 5 bases from V and 4 bases from J; bases unmatched to any gene: 6. The CDR3 extends over 14 amino acids. Per germline, CDR1 SGHVS and CDR2 FNYEAQ.

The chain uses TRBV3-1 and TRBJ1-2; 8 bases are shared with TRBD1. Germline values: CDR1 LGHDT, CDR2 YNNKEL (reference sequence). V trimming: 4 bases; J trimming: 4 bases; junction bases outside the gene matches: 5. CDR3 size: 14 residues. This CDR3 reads CASSPLGQGYGYTF. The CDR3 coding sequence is TGTGCCAGCAGCCCTCTAGGACAGGGCTATGGCTACACCTTC.

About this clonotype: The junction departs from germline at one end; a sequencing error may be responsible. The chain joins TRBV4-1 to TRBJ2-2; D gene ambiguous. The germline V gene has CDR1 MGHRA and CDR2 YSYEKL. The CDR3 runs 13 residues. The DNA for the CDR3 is TGCGCCAGCACCCAACAGCCCACCGGGGAGCTGTTTTTT. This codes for CASTQQPTGELFF.

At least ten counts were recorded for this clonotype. For the CDR3, the DNA is TGTGCCAGCAGCTCGGACACTTTATATGGCTACACCTTC. Its translation is CASSSDTLYGYTF. V is TRBV7-6 and J is TRBJ1-2; weak D call: TRBD1 (5 bases). The CDR3 consists of 13 residues. In germline, CDR1 is SGHVS, CDR2 FNYEAQ. V was trimmed by 4 bases and J by 5 bases, leaving 11 bases between them.

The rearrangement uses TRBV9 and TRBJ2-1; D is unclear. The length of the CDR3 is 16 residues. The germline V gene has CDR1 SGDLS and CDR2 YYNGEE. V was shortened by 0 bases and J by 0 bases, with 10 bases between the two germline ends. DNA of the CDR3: TGTGCCAGCAGCGTAGCTACTCGAAGCTCCTACAATGAGCAGTTCTTC. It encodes CASSVATRSSYNEQFF.

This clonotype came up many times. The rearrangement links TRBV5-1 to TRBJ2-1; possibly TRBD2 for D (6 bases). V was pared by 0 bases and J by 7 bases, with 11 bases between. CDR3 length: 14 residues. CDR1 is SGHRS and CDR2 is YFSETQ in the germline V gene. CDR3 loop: CASSLETSSNEQFF. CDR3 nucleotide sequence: TGCGCCAGCAGCTTGGAAACTAGCTCAAATGAGCAGTTCTTC. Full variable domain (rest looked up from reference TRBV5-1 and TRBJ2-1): KAGVTQTPRYLIKTRGQQVTLSCSPISGHRSVSWYQQTPGQGLQFLFEYFSETQRNKGNFPGRFSGRQFSNSRSEMNVSTLELGDSALYLCASSLETSSNEQFFGPGTRLTVL.

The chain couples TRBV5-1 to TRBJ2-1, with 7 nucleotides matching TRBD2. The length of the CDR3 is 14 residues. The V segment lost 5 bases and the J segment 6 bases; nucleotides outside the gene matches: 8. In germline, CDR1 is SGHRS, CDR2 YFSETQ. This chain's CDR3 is CASSTPPSGNEQFF. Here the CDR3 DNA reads TGCGCCAGCAGTACCCCACCTAGCGGCAATGAGCAGTTCTTC.

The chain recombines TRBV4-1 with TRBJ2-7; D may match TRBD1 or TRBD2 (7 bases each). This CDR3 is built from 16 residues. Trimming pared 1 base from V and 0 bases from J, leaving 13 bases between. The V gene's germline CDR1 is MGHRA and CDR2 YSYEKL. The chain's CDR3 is CASSQAGGQISYEQYF. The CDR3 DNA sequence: TGCGCCAGCAGCCAAGCGGGGGGACAGATCTCCTACGAGCAGTACTTC.

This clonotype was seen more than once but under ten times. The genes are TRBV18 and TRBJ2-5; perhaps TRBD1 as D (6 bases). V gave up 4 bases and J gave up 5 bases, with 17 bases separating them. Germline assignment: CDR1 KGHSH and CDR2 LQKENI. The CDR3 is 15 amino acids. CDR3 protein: CASSRNRDTGETQYF. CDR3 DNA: TGTGCCAGCTCACGAAACCGGGACACTGGGGAGACCCAGTACTTC.

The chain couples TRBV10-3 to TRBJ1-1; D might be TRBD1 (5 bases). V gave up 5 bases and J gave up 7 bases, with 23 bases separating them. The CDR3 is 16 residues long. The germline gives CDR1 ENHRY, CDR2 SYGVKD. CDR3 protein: CAISPSGVQGAIEAFF. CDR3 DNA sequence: TGTGCCATCAGTCCGTCCGGTGTTCAGGGAGCGATTGAAGCTTTCTTT.

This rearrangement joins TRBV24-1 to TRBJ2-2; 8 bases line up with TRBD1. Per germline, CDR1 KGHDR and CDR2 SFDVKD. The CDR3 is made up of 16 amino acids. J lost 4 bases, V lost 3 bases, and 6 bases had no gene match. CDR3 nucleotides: TGTGCCACCAGTGATCTGGCAGGGGGCGGCACCGGGGAGCTGTTTTTT. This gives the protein CATSDLAGGGTGELFF.

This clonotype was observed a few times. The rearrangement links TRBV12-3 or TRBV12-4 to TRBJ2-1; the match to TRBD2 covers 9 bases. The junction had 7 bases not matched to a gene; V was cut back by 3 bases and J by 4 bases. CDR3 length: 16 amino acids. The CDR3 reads CASSFRREGYYNEQFF. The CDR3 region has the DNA TGTGCCAGCAGTTTTAGGCGGGAGGGATATTACAATGAGCAGTTCTTC.

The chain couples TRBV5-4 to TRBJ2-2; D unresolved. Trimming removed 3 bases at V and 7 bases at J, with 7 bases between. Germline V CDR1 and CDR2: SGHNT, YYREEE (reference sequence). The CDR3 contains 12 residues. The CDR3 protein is CASSWVGGELFF. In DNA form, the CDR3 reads TGTGCCAGCAGCTGGGTAGGCGGGGAGCTGTTTTTT.

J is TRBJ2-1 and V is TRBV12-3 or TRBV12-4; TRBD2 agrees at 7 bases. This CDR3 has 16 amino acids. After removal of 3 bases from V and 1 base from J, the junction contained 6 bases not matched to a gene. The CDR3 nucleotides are TGTGCCAGCAGTTTCCCCAGGCGGGGGTCCTACAATGAGCAGTTCTTC. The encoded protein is CASSFPRRGSYNEQFF.

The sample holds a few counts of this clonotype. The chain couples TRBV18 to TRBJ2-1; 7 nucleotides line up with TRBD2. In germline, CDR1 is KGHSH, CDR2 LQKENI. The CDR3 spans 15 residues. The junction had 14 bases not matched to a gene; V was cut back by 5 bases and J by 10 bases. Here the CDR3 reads CASSSGLGTRGEQFF. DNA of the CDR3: TGTGCCAGCTCATCAGGACTAGGCACGAGGGGAGAGCAGTTCTTC.

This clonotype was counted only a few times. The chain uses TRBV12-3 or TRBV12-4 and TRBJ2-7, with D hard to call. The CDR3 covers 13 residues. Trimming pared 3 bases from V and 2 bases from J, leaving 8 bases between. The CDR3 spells CASSLIQTYEQYF. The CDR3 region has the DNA TGTGCCAGCAGTTTGATCCAAACCTACGAGCAGTACTTC.

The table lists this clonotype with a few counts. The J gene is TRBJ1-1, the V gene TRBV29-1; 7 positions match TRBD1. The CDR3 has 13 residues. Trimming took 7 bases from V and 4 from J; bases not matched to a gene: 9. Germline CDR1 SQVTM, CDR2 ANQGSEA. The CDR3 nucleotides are TGCAGCGCTGAGACAGGGTTGGGCACTGAAGCTTTCTTT. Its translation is CSAETGLGTEAFF.

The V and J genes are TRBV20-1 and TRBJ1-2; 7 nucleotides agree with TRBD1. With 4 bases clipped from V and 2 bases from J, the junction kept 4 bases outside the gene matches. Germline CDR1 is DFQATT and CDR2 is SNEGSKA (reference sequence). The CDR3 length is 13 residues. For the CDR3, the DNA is TGCAGTGCTACCAAGACAGGGAACTATGGCTACACCTTC. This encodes CSATKTGNYGYTF.

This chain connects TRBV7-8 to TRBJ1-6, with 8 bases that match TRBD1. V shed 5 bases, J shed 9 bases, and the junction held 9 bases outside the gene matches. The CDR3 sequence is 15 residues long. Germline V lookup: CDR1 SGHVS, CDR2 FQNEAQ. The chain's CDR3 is CASSPRQGRRSPLHF. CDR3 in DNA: TGTGCCAGCAGCCCCAGACAGGGGAGGCGTTCACCCCTCCACTTT.